This T cell receptor beta chain was obtained from a study of T cells in Graves' hyperthyroidism and ophthalmopathy. This clonotype was picked up a small number of times. Its specificity is not known. General study findings and limits: Within blood appeared most thyroid clonotypes that had expanded above 0.001. Separation of ophthalmopathy from stable hyperthyroidism was achieved by a 13 V-J model.

PBMCs were obtained from 10 ml fresh peripheral blood. RNA transcripts served as the template for amplifying TCR beta CDR3 regions. HTBI primers were the set used in a first-round RT-PCR of the TCR CDR3. TCRdb ran MiXCR on the multiplex PCR reads and lists one entry per CDR3 protein. This repertoire shows some 490,000 distinct CDR3 sequences, about 22% found once; its top ten account for approximately 49%. This CDR3 has 13 residues. The germline CDR1 and CDR2 sequences are SQVTM and ANQGSEA. V lost 4 bases, J lost 0 bases, and 7 bases lay in between. The sequencing sample was made of blood. The chain is built from TRBV29-1 and TRBJ1-5; tentatively, D is TRBD1 (5 bases). The TCR originated in a woman in her sixties or seventies with Graves' ophthalmopathy. The CDR3 coding sequence is TGCAGCGTTGGGCAGGGTAGCAATCAGCCCCAGCATTTT. Its translation is CSVGQGSNQPQHF.